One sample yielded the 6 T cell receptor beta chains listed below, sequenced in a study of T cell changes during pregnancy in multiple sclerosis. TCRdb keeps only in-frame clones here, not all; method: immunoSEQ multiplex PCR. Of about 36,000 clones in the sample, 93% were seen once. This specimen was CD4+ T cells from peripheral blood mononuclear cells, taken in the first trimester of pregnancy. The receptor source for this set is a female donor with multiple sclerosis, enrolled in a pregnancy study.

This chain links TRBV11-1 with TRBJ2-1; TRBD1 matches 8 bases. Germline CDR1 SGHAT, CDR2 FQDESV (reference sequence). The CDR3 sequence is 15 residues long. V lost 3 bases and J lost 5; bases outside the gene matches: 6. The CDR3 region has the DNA TGTGCCAGCAGCTTGAAGGGGACAGGTAACAATGAGCAGTTCTTC. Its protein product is CASSLKGTGNNEQFF.

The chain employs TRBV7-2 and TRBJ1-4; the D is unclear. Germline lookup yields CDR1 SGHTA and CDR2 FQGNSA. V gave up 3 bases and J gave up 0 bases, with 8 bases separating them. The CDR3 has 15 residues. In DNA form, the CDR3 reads TGTGCCAGCAGCTTGGACTCTGCAACTAATGAAAAACTGTTTTTT. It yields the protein CASSLDSATNEKLFF.

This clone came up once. In DNA, the CDR3 is TGCGCCAGCAGCCAAGACCCCTCTAGCGGGACCTACAATGAGCAGTTCTTC. As protein: CASSQDPSSGTYNEQFF. V is TRBV4-3 and J is TRBJ2-1, with 9 bases fitting TRBD2. CDR3 length equals 17 residues. V gave up 0 bases and J gave up 2 bases; unmatched junction bases: 5. Germline V gives CDR1 LGHNA, CDR2 YSLEER.

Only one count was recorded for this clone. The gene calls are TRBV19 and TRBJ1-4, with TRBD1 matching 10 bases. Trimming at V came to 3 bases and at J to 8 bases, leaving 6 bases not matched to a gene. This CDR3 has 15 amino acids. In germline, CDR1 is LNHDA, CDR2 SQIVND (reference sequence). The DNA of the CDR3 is TGTGCCAGTAGTATCACCGGGACAGGGGCCGAAAAACTGTTTTTT. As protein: CASSITGTGAEKLFF. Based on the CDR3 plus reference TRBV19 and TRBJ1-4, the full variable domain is DGGITQSPKYLFRKEGQNVTLSCEQNLNHDAMYWYRQDPGQGLRLIYYSQIVNDFQKGDIAEGYSVSREKKESFPLTVTSAQKNPTAFYLCASSITGTGAEKLFFGSGTQLSVL.

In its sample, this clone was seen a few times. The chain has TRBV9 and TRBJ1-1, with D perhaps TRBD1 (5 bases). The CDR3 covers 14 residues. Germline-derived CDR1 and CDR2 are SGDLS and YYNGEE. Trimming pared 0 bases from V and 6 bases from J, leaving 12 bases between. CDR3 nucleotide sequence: TGTGCCAGCAGCGTAGCATCAGGGTACTCTGAAGCTTTCTTT. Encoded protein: CASSVASGYSEAFF.

CDR3 nucleotide sequence: TGCAGCGTCGCTCCGGGCAGGGCGGCAGATACGCAGTATTTT. It yields the protein CSVAPGRAADTQYF. The chain is built from TRBV29-1 and TRBJ2-3; D is perhaps TRBD1 (5 bases). The CDR3 totals 14 residues. Germline V CDR1 and CDR2: SQVTM, ANQGSEA. The V end was cut by 6 bases, the J end by 4 bases, with 17 bases between.